This T cell receptor beta chain was documented in a study of T cells in Graves' hyperthyroidism and ophthalmopathy. RNA transcripts provided the source from which TCR beta CDR3 regions were amplified. TCR CDR3 regions were first amplified by RT-PCR with HTBI primers. TCRdb analysed the multiplex PCR reads with MiXCR anew, one entry per CDR3 protein. The sample holds roughly 700,000 distinct CDR3 sequences; about 15% are singletons and the top ten take roughly 10%. This clonotype has at least ten counts. Uncontrolled infection, other autoimmune disease, pregnancy or lactation barred patients from enrollment. CDR3 size: 12 residues. Trimming stripped 6 bases from V and 6 bases from J, with 15 bases between. CDR1 DFQATT and CDR2 SNEGSKA come from the germline V gene (reference sequence).

The V gene is TRBV20-1, the J gene TRBJ2-7; D is ambiguous. This TCR was sampled from a woman aged 18-29 years with Graves' hyperthyroidism. Input material: blood. The CDR3 coding sequence is TGCAGTGCCCCCACGTCTGTGTTCGAGCAGTACTTC. This sequence encodes CSAPTSVFEQYF.